A single sample gave rise to the 15 T cell receptor beta chains below, sequenced in a study of shared clonotypes between healthy human individuals. Method: immunoSEQ multiplex PCR; TCRdb's copy keeps in-frame clones and lacks some. The sample records around 700,000 clones, around 73% being singletons. The sample taken for sequencing was memory CD4+ T cells sorted from blood. Subset noted: CD45RA-negative fraction. The receptors were gathered from a woman in her thirties in good health.

The V call is TRBV11-2, the J call TRBJ2-7; D is tentatively TRBD1 or TRBD2 (5 bases each). Trimming left V 5 bases short and J 6 bases short, with 23 bases between. This CDR3 has 16 amino acids. Germline lookup yields CDR1 SGHAT and CDR2 FQNNGV. The CDR3 DNA reads as TGTGCCAGCAGCCGACTGTCCGGGACCGGAAGGCGCGAGCAGTACTTC. Its protein is CASSRLSGTGRREQYF. The full variable domain, rest sourced from reference TRBV11-2 and TRBJ2-7, is EAGVAQSPRYKIIEKRQSVAFWCNPISGHATLYWYQQILGQGPKLLIQFQNNGVVDDSQLPKDRFSAERLKGVDSTLKIQPAKLEDSAVYLCASSRLSGTGRREQYFGPGTRLTVT.

V gene TRBV5-6 combines with J gene TRBJ2-7, with 7 bases identical to TRBD1. CDR1 and CDR2 from the germline V gene are SGHDT and YYEEEE. The CDR3 spans 11 residues. With 2 bases clipped from V and 13 bases from J, the junction kept 6 bases outside the gene matches. Here the CDR3 DNA reads TGTGCCAGCAGCTTCGGGACAGAAGAATACTTC. Translated, it gives CASSFGTEEYF. Combining the CDR3 with reference TRBV5-6 and TRBJ2-7 gives the whole variable domain DAGVTQSPTHLIKTRGQQVTLRCSPKSGHDTVSWYQQALGQGPQFIFQYYEEEERQRGNFPDRFSGHQFPNYSSELNVNALLLGDSALYLCASSFGTEEYFGPGTRLTVT.

The chain recombines TRBV6-6 with TRBJ1-2; tentatively, D is TRBD1 (5 bases). The CDR3 loop spans 15 amino acids. Germline V gives CDR1 MNHNY, CDR2 SVGAGI (reference sequence). Trimming stripped 2 bases from V and 1 base from J, with 11 bases between. CDR3 in DNA: TGTGCCAGCAGTTACCCGGGGCGCAGTAACTATGGCTACACCTTC. Translated: CASSYPGRSNYGYTF.

Turning to this clone: At one boundary the junction diverges from the germline segment, which might be a read error. This chain joins TRBV6-5 and TRBJ1-1; unclear D gene. Per the germline V gene, CDR1 is MNHEY and CDR2 is SVGAGI. The CDR3 consists of 13 residues. This CDR3 is CASSQYRNAEAFF. The CDR3 DNA sequence: TGTGCCAGCAGTCAATACCGGAACGCTGAAGCTTTCTTT.

This chain uses TRBV19 with TRBJ2-2, with D perhaps assigned TRBD1 or TRBD2 (5 bases each). Trimming shortened V by 7 bases and J by 0 bases, and 9 bases separated the two germline ends. The CDR3 loop spans 14 amino acids. Germline V CDR1 and CDR2: LNHDA, SQIVND (reference sequence). CDR3 in amino acids: CASNTGPNTGELFF. The CDR3 DNA reads as TGTGCCAGTAATACGGGACCGAACACCGGGGAGCTGTTTTTT.

This chain joins TRBV9 and TRBJ1-5, with D perhaps TRBD1 (5 bases). This CDR3 has 15 residues. CDR1 SGDLS and CDR2 YYNGEE come from the germline V gene. Trimming left V 4 bases short and J 1 base short, with 12 bases between. In DNA, the CDR3 is TGTGCCAGCAGCCCTGACAGTGGGAGCAATCAGCCCCAGCATTTT. Its protein is CASSPDSGSNQPQHF.

This clone was observed a few times. The rearrangement links TRBV11-2 to TRBJ1-4; no clear D. Germline CDR1 SGHAT, CDR2 FQNNGV. This CDR3 spans 13 amino acids. The V end was cut by 5 bases, the J end by 7 bases, with 11 bases between. The CDR3 region is CASSPNYLEKLFF. The CDR3 DNA reads as TGTGCCAGCAGCCCCAATTATCTTGAAAAACTGTTTTTT.

This clone has just a few counts. The rearrangement links TRBV19 to TRBJ2-6; D gene uncertain. This CDR3 has 14 residues. Germline V gene lookup returns CDR1 LNHDA and CDR2 SQIVND (reference sequence). V lost 7 bases and J 0 bases, leaving 7 bases between the germline ends. The CDR3 sequence is CASKDDSGANVLTF. CDR3 DNA sequence: TGTGCCAGTAAAGACGACTCTGGGGCCAACGTCCTGACTTTC.

This clone has only a few counts. The same CDR3 is also encoded by other DNA sequences in this sample. J is TRBJ1-1 and V is TRBV7-8, with no clear D. This CDR3 has 13 residues. Germline-derived CDR1 and CDR2 are SGHVS and FQNEAQ. Trimming removed 5 bases from V and 3 bases from J, with 10 bases in between. The CDR3 region has the DNA TGTGCCAGCAGCACCCAAAGGGACACTGAAGCTTTCTTT. It is translated as CASSTQRDTEAFF.

This clone was observed many times. This chain joins TRBV7-8 and TRBJ1-5; D ambiguous. CDR3 length: 12 residues. Trimming shortened V by 3 bases and J by 9 bases, and 9 bases separated the two germline ends. The germline V gene encodes CDR1 SGHVS and CDR2 FQNEAQ. In nucleotides, the CDR3 is TGTGCCAGCAGCTTTTCCTCGGGGCCCCAGCATTTT. Amino acid sequence: CASSFSSGPQHF.

This sequence joins TRBV28 and TRBJ2-5; D ambiguous. This CDR3 region has 15 residues. CDR1 is MDHEN, CDR2 SYDVKM, per germline. Trimming pared 2 bases from V and 5 bases from J, leaving 15 bases between. CDR3 in amino acids: CASSLQGSLVETQYF. In DNA, the CDR3 is TGTGCCAGCAGTTTACAAGGGTCACTGGTGGAGACCCAGTACTTC.

The chain carries TRBV29-1 and TRBJ2-3; TRBD2 agrees at 9 bases. V gave up 3 bases and J gave up 6 bases; unmatched junction bases: 7. Per the germline V gene, CDR1 is SQVTM and CDR2 is ANQGSEA. The CDR3 is 14 residues long. The CDR3 coding sequence is TGCAGCGTTGAGGTTAGCGGGAGACTCGATACGCAGTATTTT. This encodes CSVEVSGRLDTQYF.

This rearrangement joins TRBV7-2 to TRBJ2-1; D gene uncertain. The CDR3 extends over 16 amino acids. The V gene lost 4 bases and the J gene lost 0 bases, with 13 bases spanning the gap. CDR1 is SGHTA, CDR2 FQGNSA, per germline. The CDR3 here is CASSSNALSSYNEQFF. The CDR3, as DNA: TGTGCCAGCAGCTCTAATGCCCTGAGCTCCTACAATGAGCAGTTCTTC.

The chain has TRBV2 and TRBJ2-5; D not certain. With 2 bases removed from V and 7 bases from J, the gap between germline ends came to 14 bases. Germline V CDR1 and CDR2: SNHLY, FYNNEI. The CDR3 runs 14 residues. CDR3 protein: CASSEILAGRTQYF. The CDR3 DNA is TGTGCCAGCAGTGAAATTTTGGCTGGAAGGACCCAGTACTTC.

The chain uses TRBV28 and TRBJ1-5; D may be TRBD1 (5 bases). V lost 1 base and J lost 3, with 13 bases in between. This CDR3 spans 16 amino acids. Germline V gene sequence: CDR1 MDHEN, CDR2 SYDVKM. The CDR3 bases are TGTGCCAGCAGTTTATTGTCAGGGTCCCTCAATCAGCCCCAGCATTTT. Protein sequence: CASSLLSGSLNQPQHF.